This T cell receptor (beta chain) was identified in a study of blood T cell repertoires in COVID-19. The CDR3 extends over 13 amino acids. V lost 2 bases and J 2 bases, leaving 7 bases between the germline ends. Germline CDR1 SGDLS, CDR2 YYNGEE. Sequencing was performed with immunoSEQ multiplex PCR; in TCRdb, only in-frame clones are kept and a portion is missing. The sample has approximately 150,000 clones, roughly 87% seen once. The TCR originated in a woman aged 45 to 65 with acute or convalescent COVID-19. V and J are TRBV9 and TRBJ1-2; D ambiguous. The sequenced sample was peripheral blood. For the CDR3, the DNA is TGTGCCAGCAGCGTTAACAGAAACTATGGCTACACCTTC. Amino acid sequence: CASSVNRNYGYTF.